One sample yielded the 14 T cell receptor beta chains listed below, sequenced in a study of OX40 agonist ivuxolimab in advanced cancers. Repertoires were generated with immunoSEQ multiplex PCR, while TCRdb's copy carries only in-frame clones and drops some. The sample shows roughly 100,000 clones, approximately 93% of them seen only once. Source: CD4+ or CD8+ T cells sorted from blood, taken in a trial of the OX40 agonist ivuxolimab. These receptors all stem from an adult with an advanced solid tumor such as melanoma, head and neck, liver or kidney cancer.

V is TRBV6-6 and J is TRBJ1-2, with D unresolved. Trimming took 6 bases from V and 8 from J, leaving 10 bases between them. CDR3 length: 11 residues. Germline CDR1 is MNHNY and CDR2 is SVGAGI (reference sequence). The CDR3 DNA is TGTGCCAGCAGCCCGGCGGGGGGCTACACCTTC. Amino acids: CASSPAGGYTF.

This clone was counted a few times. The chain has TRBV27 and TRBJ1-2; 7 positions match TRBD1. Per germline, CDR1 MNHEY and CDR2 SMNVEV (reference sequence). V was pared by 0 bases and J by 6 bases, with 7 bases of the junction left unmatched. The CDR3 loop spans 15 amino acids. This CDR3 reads CASSLSTTGMHGYTF. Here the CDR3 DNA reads TGTGCCAGCAGTTTATCTACGACAGGGATGCATGGCTACACCTTC.

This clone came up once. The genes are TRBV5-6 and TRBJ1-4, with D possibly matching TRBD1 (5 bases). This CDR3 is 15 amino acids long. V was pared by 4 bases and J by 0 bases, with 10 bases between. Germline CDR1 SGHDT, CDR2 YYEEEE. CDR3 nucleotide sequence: TGTGCCAGCAGCCCAACAGGCGCAACTAATGAAAAACTGTTTTTT. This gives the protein CASSPTGATNEKLFF. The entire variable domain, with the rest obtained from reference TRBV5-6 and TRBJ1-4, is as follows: DAGVTQSPTHLIKTRGQQVTLRCSPKSGHDTVSWYQQALGQGPQFIFQYYEEEERQRGNFPDRFSGHQFPNYSSELNVNALLLGDSALYLCASSPTGATNEKLFFGSGTQLSVL.

The chain's CDR3 is CASSVGPYSTDTQYF. CDR3 coding DNA: TGTGCCAGCAGCGTAGGTCCCTATAGCACAGATACGCAGTATTTT. The V call is TRBV9, the J call TRBJ2-3, with D uncertain. Between the trimmed V and J ends, which lost 0 bases and 0 bases, there was a span of 8 bases. The CDR3 covers 15 residues. Germline loops: CDR1 SGDLS, CDR2 YYNGEE.

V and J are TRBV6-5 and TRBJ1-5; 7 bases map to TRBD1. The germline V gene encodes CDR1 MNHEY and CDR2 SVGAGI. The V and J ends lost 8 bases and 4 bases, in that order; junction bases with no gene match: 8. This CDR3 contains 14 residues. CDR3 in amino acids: CASQGGLGNQPQHF. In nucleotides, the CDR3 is TGTGCCAGCCAGGGGGGCCTGGGAAATCAGCCCCAGCATTTT.

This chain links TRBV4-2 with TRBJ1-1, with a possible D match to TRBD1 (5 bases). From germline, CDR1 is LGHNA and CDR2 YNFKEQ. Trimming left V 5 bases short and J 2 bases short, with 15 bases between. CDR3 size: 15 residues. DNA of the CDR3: TGTGCCAGCAGCTCCCCGTGGGGCAGAAACACTGAAGCTTTCTTT. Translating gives CASSSPWGRNTEAFF.

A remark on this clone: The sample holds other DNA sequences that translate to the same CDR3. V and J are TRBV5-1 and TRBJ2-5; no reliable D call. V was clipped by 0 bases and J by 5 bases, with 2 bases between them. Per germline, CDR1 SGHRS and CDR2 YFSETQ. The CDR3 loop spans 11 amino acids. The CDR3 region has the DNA TGCGCCAGCAGCTTGGTGGAGACCCAGTACTTC. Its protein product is CASSLVETQYF.

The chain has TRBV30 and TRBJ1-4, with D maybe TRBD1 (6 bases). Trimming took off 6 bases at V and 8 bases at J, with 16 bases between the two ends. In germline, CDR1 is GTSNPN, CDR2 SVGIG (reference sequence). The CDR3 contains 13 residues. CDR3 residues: CACQQGFKEKLFF. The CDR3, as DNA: TGTGCCTGCCAACAGGGATTTAAGGAAAAACTGTTTTTT. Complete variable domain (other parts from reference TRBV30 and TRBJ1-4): SQTIHQWPATLVQPVGSPLSLECTVEGTSNPNLYWYRQAAGRGLQLLFYSVGIGQISSEVPQNLSASRPQDRQFILSSKKLLLSDSGFYLCACQQGFKEKLFFGSGTQLSVL.

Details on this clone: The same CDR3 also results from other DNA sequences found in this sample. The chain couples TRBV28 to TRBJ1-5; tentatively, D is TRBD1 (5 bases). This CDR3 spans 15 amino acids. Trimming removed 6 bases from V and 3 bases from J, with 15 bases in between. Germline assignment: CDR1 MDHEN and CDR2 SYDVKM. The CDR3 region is CASSLGGGVNQPQHF. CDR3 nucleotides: TGTGCCAGCAGCCTGGGGGGGGGTGTCAATCAGCCCCAGCATTTT.

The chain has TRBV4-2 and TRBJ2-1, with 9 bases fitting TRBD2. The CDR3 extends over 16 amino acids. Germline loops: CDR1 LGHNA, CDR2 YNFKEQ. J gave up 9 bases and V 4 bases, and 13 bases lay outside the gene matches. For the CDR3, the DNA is TGTGCCAGCAGCCGGGCCGCTCTAGCGGGGTCGGGTGAGCAGTTCTTC. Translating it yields CASSRAALAGSGEQFF.

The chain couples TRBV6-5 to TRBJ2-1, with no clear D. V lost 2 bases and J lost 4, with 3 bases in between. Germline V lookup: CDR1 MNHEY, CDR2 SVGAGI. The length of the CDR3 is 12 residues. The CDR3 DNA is TGTGCCAGCAGTTACCAGTACAATGAGCAGTTCTTC. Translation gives CASSYQYNEQFF.

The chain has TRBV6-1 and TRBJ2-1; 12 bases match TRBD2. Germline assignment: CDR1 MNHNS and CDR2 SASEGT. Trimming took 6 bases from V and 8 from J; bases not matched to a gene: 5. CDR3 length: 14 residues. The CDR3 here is CASRASGGDDEQFF. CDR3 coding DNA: TGTGCCAGCAGGGCTAGCGGGGGGGACGATGAGCAGTTCTTC.

Here the CDR3 DNA reads TGTGCCAGCAATCTTCCGGGACAGGGAGGCCGGGGTACGCAGTATTTT. Translated, it gives CASNLPGQGGRGTQYF. The V call is TRBV28, the J call TRBJ2-3; TRBD1 aligns across 9 bases. CDR1 MDHEN and CDR2 SYDVKM come from the germline V gene. Trimming cost V 7 bases and J 8 bases; bases outside gene matches: 16. This CDR3 comprises 16 residues.

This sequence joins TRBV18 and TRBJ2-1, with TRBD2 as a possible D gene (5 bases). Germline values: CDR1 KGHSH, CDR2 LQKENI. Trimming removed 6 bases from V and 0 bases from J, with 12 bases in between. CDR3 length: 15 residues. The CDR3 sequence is CASSSSGYSYNEQFF. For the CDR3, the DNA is TGTGCCAGCTCGTCCAGCGGATACTCCTACAATGAGCAGTTCTTC.